This T cell receptor beta chain was profiled in a study of cytomegalovirus exposure and HLA in healthy donors (TCRdb year 2017). The study in broad terms: The roughly 650 repertoires of the first cohort and the 120 validation repertoires were produced on the same platform, according to a later analysis. The study combined high-throughput TCR immunosequencing, statistical association of individual TCRs with disease status, and machine learning to predict cytomegalovirus infection status. Along with the roughly 670-subject first cohort, a separate validation cohort of over 90 different subjects was used. The study aimed to test whether cataloging public T cell receptors could reveal signatures of past pathogen exposure. Results the study describes overall, beyond this receptor: The authors suggested that the approach could potentially be generalized to other disease states and immunological phenotypes. While some public TCRs were present in many individuals, most TCR sequences turned up only very rarely across donors. A later analysis lacked HLA typing for the validation cohort, so it scored co-occurrence in that cohort across all 110 or so repertoires. The classifier was reported to diagnose cytomegalovirus status with high specificity and sensitivity in both the original cohort and the validation cohort. In a later analysis, TCRs clustered in the first cohort were found to also tend to co-occur in the 120 or so validation repertoires, with about 94% of cluster scores above 0. In vitro tests confirmed that a few of the cytomegalovirus-associated TCR beta chains recognize cytomegalovirus antigens. The study listed 150 to 200 TCR beta chains as associated with cytomegalovirus.

This clone was found once. This receptor's antigen is unknown. There are no base qualities to consult, and no much larger clone falls within one base. CDR1 is given as SQVTM and CDR2 as ANQGSEA, both from the germline V gene. The CDR3 starts with the cysteine, ends with the phenylalanine, and has 13 residues. Left in the record is the CDR3 DNA by itself, 39 bases read in frame from the first base. Trimming at the junction amounts to 7 bases on V and 3 bases on J, and the germline ends lie 16 bases apart. The method behind the library was the immunoSEQ multiplex PCR assay. Under the source paper's analysis protocol: A statistical classification framework was built to diagnose cytomegalovirus status from the catalog of TCR beta chain sequences. In its TCRdb copy, this immuneACCESS table keeps in-frame sequences only and misses some clones. Where compared with another copy, unresolved V genes explain less than half of these, and the others have no known cause. The V and J calls and clone size come from that table; D and trimming were worked out from the DNA. The sample data list hundreds of thousands of clones, and 75% to 90% of these were observed just once. The ten largest clonotypes hold roughly 6% of the sample.

The donors belonged to the validation cohort of around 130 subjects, which was separate from the 666-subject first cohort. The sequence was collected from a woman in her late teens or twenties in good health and CMV-seronegative. Sequenced: PBMCs. Rearrangement joined TRBV29-1 to TRBJ2-7; the D gene assignment is perhaps TRBD1 or TRBD2, with each matching 5 bases. DNA sequence: TGCAGCGCCCGGGACGGTGGTAACTACGAGCAGTACTTC. The encoded protein is CSARDGGNYEQYF.